One sample yielded the 14 T cell receptor beta chains listed below, sequenced in a study of blood T cell repertoires in COVID-19. Sequencing used immunoSEQ multiplex PCR; TCRdb keeps in-frame clones, though not all of them. The sample yields around 200,000 clones, approximately 80% seen once. Sequences were obtained from peripheral blood. Source of these receptors: a human donor in a cohort sampled during active COVID-19.

The rearrangement joins TRBV2 to TRBJ2-3, with 16 bases aligning to TRBD2. The germline gives CDR1 SNHLY, CDR2 FYNNEI. There are 17 residues in the CDR3. The V segment lost 5 bases and the J segment 4 bases; nucleotides outside the gene matches: 6. The DNA of the CDR3 is TGTGCCAGCAGTACGGGACTAGCGGGGGGGAGGGCAGATACGCAGTATTTT. It specifies CASSTGLAGGRADTQYF.

This clone was picked up a small number of times. V and J are TRBV2 and TRBJ1-1; D gene unclear. This CDR3 has 13 residues. The V gene lost 3 bases and the J gene lost 1 base, with 6 bases spanning the gap. Germline V gene data show CDR1 as SNHLY and CDR2 as FYNNEI. CDR3 nucleotides: TGTGCCAGCAGTGATTATTGGAACACTGAAGCTTTCTTT. Translation: CASSDYWNTEAFF. Complete variable domain (other parts from reference TRBV2 and TRBJ1-1): EPEVTQTPSHQVTQMGQEVILRCVPISNHLYFYWYRQILGQKVEFLVSFYNNEISEKSEIFDDQFSVERPDGSNFTLKIRSTKLEDSAMYFCASSDYWNTEAFFGQGTRLTVV.

The V gene is TRBV5-5, the J gene TRBJ2-7; D remains unclear. The CDR3 is made up of 14 amino acids. CDR1 and CDR2 (germline): SGHKS, YYEKEE (reference sequence). Trimming shortened V by 0 bases and J by 0 bases, and 7 bases separated the two germline ends. CDR3 protein: CASSLEPGSYEQYF. Here the CDR3 DNA reads TGTGCCAGCAGCTTGGAGCCCGGCTCCTACGAGCAGTACTTC.

The rearrangement links TRBV6-5 to TRBJ1-5, with D perhaps matching TRBD1 (5 bases). V was clipped by 7 bases and J by 2 bases, with 15 bases between them. The CDR3 spans 15 residues. Germline CDR1 reads MNHEY; CDR2 reads SVGAGI. The CDR3 sequence is CASTRGGVGNQPQHF. The CDR3 DNA is TGTGCCAGCACCCGGGGGGGGGTTGGCAATCAGCCCCAGCATTTT.

The genes are TRBV6-5 and TRBJ2-7; D not resolved. This CDR3 region has 11 residues. Trimming pared 5 bases from V and 4 bases from J, leaving 6 bases between. Germline V gives CDR1 MNHEY, CDR2 SVGAGI. As DNA, the CDR3 is TGTGCCAGCAGTCAGTCTTACGAGCAGTACTTC. It specifies CASSQSYEQYF.

V and J are TRBV29-1 and TRBJ2-7, with 7 bases that match TRBD2. Looked up from germline, CDR1 is SQVTM and CDR2 is ANQGSEA. This CDR3 contains 11 residues. The V and J ends lost 6 bases and 7 bases, in that order; junction bases with no gene match: 6. DNA for the CDR3: TGCAGCGTAGACGGGGGGAGAGAGCAGTACTTC. This sequence encodes CSVDGGREQYF.

The rearrangement uses TRBV5-4 and TRBJ1-1; D remains ambiguous. The CDR3 sequence is 13 residues long. CDR1 and CDR2 from the germline V gene are SGHNT and YYREEE (reference sequence). V was trimmed by 0 bases and J by 5 bases, leaving 8 bases between them. This CDR3 reads CASSLGQDTEAFF. The CDR3 DNA sequence: TGTGCCAGCAGCTTGGGGCAGGATACTGAAGCTTTCTTT.

The V call is TRBV6-6, the J call TRBJ2-7, with unresolved D. Trimming removed 0 bases from V and 3 bases from J, with 9 bases in between. This CDR3 spans 14 amino acids. Germline V lookup: CDR1 MNHNY, CDR2 SVGAGI (reference sequence). CDR3 nucleotide sequence: TGTGCCAGCAGTTACTCGGCAACAGTCTACGAGCAGTACTTC. Translation: CASSYSATVYEQYF.

The chain carries TRBV19 and TRBJ2-7, with 8 bases fitting TRBD1. CDR1 is LNHDA, CDR2 SQIVND, per germline (reference sequence). V lost 5 bases to trimming and J lost 6 bases; unmatched junction nucleotides: 6. The length of the CDR3 is 13 residues. The CDR3 DNA sequence: TGTGCCAGTAGTTGGCAGGGGGCTAGCGAGCAGTACTTC. It encodes CASSWQGASEQYF.

This clone was seen more than once but under ten times. This chain joins TRBV9 and TRBJ2-3; D uncertain. V lost 3 bases to trimming and J lost 3 bases, with 11 bases between them. The CDR3 is made up of 14 amino acids. Per the germline V gene, CDR1 is SGDLS and CDR2 is YYNGEE. The CDR3 DNA reads TGTGCCAGCAGCGCCCCCCTTGAGACAGATACGCAGTATTTT. Its translation: CASSAPLETDTQYF.

CDR3 residues: CASNSRTGGSETQYF. CDR3 in DNA: TGTGCCAGTAACTCCCGTACAGGGGGCTCAGAGACCCAGTACTTC. The chain uses TRBV19 and TRBJ2-5, with 9 bases that match TRBD1. V lost 7 bases and J lost 4; bases outside the gene matches: 10. Germline-derived CDR1 and CDR2 are LNHDA and SQIVND (reference sequence). This CDR3 spans 15 amino acids.

The chain combines TRBV10-3 with TRBJ1-2, with 7 bases fitting TRBD1. V lost 6 bases to trimming and J lost 3 bases; unmatched junction nucleotides: 10. Germline CDR1 is ENHRY and CDR2 is SYGVKD. This CDR3 has 15 amino acids. Written as DNA, the CDR3 is TGTGCCATCAGGGCTCGGACAGGACTGGACTATGGCTACACCTTC. It codes for CAIRARTGLDYGYTF.

The chain joins TRBV6-5 to TRBJ1-4, with a possible D match to TRBD1 (6 bases). This CDR3 is 14 amino acids long. Looked up from germline, CDR1 is MNHEY and CDR2 is SVGAGI. Trimming left V 6 bases short and J 0 bases short, with 8 bases between. CDR3 in DNA: TGTGCCAGCAGCGCAGGGGCAACTAATGAAAAACTGTTTTTT. Translated, it gives CASSAGATNEKLFF.

V gene TRBV7-6 combines with J gene TRBJ1-4; possibly TRBD1 for D (5 bases). Germline V gene sequence: CDR1 SGHVS, CDR2 FNYEAQ. The CDR3 is made up of 15 amino acids. V dropped 6 bases and J dropped 7 bases, with 18 bases sitting between them. The DNA for the CDR3 is TGTGCCAGCAGTCTAGGACCGGGGGGAATTGAAAAACTGTTTTTT. This translates into CASSLGPGGIEKLFF.